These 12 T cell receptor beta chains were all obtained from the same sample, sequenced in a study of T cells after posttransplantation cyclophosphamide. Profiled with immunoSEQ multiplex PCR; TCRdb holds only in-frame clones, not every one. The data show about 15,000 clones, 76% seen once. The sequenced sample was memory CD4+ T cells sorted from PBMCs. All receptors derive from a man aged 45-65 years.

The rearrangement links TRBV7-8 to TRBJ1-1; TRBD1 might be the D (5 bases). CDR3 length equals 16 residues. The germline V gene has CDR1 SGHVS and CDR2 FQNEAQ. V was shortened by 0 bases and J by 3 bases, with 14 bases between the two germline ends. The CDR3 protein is CASSLAGPPPDTEAFF. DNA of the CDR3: TGTGCCAGCAGCTTAGCGGGGCCACCACCCGACACTGAAGCTTTCTTT. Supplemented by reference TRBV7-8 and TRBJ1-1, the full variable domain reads GAGVSQSPRYKVAKRGQDVALRCDPISGHVSLFWYQQALGQGPEFLTYFQNEAQLDKSGLPSDRFFAERPEGSVSTLKIQRTQQEDSAVYLCASSLAGPPPDTEAFFGQGTRLTVV.

CDR3 coding DNA: TGCGCCAGCAGCCTACGACCCGGGGGGATAGGTGAGCAGTTCTTC. Translation gives CASSLRPGGIGEQFF. The chain is built from TRBV4-3 and TRBJ2-1, with 7 bases lining up with TRBD2. CDR3 length equals 15 residues. The V gene end was trimmed by 4 bases and the J gene end by 9 bases; junction bases not matched to a gene: 12. CDR1 is LGHNA, CDR2 YSLEER, per germline.

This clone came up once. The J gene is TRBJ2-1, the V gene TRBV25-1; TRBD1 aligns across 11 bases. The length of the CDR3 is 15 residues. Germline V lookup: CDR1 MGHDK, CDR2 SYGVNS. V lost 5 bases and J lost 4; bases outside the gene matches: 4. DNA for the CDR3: TGTGCCAGCAGTTCGGACAGGGGGCATTACAATGAGCAGTTCTTC. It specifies CASSSDRGHYNEQFF. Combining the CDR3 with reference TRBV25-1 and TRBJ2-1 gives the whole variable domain EADIYQTPRYLVIGTGKKITLECSQTMGHDKMYWYQQDPGMELHLIHYSYGVNSTEKGDLSSESTVSRIRTEHFPLTLESARPSHTSQYLCASSSDRGHYNEQFFGPGTRLTVL.

The CDR3: CAISESGRGQVGQFF. CDR3 nucleotide sequence: TGTGCCATCAGTGAATCAGGGAGGGGACAGGTGGGGCAGTTCTTC. The chain uses TRBV10-3 and TRBJ2-1; D possibly corresponds to TRBD1 (8 bases). Germline V lookup: CDR1 ENHRY, CDR2 SYGVKD. The CDR3 spans 15 residues. Trimming pared 3 bases from V and 12 bases from J, leaving 21 bases between.

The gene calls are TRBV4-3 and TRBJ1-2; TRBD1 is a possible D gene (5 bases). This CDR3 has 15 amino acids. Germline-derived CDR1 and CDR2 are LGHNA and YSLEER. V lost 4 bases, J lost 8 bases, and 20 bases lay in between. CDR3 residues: CASSLLGSGGSGYTF. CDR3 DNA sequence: TGCGCCAGCAGCCTTTTGGGTTCGGGGGGATCAGGCTACACCTTC.

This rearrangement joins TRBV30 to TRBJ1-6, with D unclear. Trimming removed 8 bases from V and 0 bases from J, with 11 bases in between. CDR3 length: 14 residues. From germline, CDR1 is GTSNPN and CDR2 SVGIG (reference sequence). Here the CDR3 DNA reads TGTGCCCAGCGGCAGAGCTCCTATAATTCACCCCTCCACTTT. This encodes CAQRQSSYNSPLHF.

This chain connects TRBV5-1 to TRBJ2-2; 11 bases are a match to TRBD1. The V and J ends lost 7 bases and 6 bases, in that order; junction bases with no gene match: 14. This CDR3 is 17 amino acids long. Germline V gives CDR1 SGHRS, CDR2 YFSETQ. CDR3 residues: CASARLGQGAGAGELFF. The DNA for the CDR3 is TGCGCCAGCGCCCGCCTTGGACAGGGGGCTGGGGCCGGGGAGCTGTTTTTT.

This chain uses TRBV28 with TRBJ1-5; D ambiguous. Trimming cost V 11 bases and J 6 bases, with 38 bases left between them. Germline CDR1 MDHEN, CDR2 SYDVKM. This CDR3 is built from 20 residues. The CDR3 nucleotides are TGTGCCGTCCAGGCGCCGCGCCTCTCAACGATACACGGTGGGTCTCAGCCCCAGCATTTT. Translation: CAVQAPRLSTIHGGSQPQHF.

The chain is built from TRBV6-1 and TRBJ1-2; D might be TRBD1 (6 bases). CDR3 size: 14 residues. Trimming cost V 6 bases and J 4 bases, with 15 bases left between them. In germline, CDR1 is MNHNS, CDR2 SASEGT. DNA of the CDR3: TGTGCCAGCAGCCCCTACAGGGAAACCTATGGCTACACCTTC. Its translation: CASSPYRETYGYTF.

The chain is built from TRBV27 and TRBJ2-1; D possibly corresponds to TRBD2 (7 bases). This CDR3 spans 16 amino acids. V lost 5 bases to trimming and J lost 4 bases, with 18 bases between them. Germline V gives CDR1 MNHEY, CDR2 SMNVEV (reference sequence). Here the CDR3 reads CASSGFRGGGYNEQFF. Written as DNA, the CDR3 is TGTGCCAGCAGTGGATTCAGGGGAGGGGGATACAATGAGCAGTTCTTC.

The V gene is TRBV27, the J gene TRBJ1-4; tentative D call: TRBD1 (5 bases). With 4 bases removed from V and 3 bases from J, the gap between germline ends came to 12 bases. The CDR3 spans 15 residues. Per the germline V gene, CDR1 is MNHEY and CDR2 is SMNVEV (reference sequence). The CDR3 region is CASSSLRQSNEKLFF. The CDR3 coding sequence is TGTGCCAGCAGTTCCTTAAGACAGTCTAATGAAAAACTGTTTTTT.

CDR3 residues: CASSITGSGETQYF. The CDR3 DNA reads as TGTGCCAGTAGTATAACCGGGTCCGGGGAGACCCAGTACTTC. The chain recombines TRBV19 with TRBJ2-5, with no clear D. CDR1 and CDR2 (germline): LNHDA, SQIVND (reference sequence). The CDR3 is 14 residues long. Trimming pared 2 bases from V and 5 bases from J, leaving 12 bases between.